This TCR beta chain was identified during a study of T-cell memory formation after mild COVID-19. Across the study: Each donor largely had its own TCR clusters. General study findings and limits: Pre-infection memory carried some responding clones, suggesting that cross-reactive memory joined. While clones contracting from day 15 to 85 were balanced between CD4 and CD8, later expanders leaned CD4+.

This clonotype was seen only a few times. The antigen is undetermined. Germline V lookup: CDR1 DFQATT, CDR2 SNEGSKA (reference sequence). With V trimmed by 4 bases and J by 4 bases, 4 bases remained unmatched. The CDR3 is 12 amino acids. TCRdb independently ran MiXCR on the 5' RACE reads; one entry per CDR3 protein. The table has about 450,000 distinct CDR3 sequences, 20% to 25% seen once. The V call is TRBV20-1, the J call TRBJ2-7, with 7 bases fitting TRBD2. This sequence originates from an adult woman who had mild COVID-19 (a few samples of this study predate the infection). Cell type and time point are not known. Material for sequencing was PBMCs or a T cell subset sorted from them (not recorded which). The DNA of the CDR3 is TGCAGTGCTACAGCGGGAAAGTACGAGCAGTACTTC. Amino acids: CSATAGKYEQYF.